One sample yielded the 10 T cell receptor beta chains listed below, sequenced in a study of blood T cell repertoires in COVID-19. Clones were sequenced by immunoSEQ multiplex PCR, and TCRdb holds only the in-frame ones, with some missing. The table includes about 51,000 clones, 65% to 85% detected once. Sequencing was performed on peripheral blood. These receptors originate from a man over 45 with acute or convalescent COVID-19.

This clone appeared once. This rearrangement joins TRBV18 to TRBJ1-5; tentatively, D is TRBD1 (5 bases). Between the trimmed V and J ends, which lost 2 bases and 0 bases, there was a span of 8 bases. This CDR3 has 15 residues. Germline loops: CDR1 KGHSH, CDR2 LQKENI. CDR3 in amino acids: CASSPSDTSNQPQHF. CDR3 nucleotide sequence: TGTGCCAGCTCACCATCGGACACTAGCAATCAGCCCCAGCATTTT.

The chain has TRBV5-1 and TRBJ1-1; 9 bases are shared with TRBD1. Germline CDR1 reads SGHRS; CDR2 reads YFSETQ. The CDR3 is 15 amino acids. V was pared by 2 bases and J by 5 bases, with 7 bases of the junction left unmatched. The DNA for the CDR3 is TGCGCCAGCAGCTTTACAGGGGGCCCCACAACTGAAGCTTTCTTT. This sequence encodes CASSFTGGPTTEAFF.

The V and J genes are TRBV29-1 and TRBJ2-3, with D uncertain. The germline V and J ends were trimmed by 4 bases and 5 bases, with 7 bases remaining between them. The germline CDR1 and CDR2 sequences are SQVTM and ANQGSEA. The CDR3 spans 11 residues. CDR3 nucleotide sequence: TGCAGCGTTGGTCTCGGAGATACGCAGTATTTT. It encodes CSVGLGDTQYF.

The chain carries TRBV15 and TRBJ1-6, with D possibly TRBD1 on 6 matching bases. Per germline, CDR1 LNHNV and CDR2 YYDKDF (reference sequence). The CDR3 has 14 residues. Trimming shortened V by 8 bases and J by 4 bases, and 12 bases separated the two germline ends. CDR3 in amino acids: CATAGQNYNSPLHF. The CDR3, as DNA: TGTGCCACCGCTGGACAGAATTATAATTCACCCCTCCACTTT.

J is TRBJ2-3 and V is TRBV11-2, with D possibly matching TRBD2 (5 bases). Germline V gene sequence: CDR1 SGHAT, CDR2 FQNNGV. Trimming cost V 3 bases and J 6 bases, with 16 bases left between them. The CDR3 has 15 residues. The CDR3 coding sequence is TGTGCCAGCAGCTTGCGAGCGGTTGGTTTGGATACGCAGTATTTT. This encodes CASSLRAVGLDTQYF.

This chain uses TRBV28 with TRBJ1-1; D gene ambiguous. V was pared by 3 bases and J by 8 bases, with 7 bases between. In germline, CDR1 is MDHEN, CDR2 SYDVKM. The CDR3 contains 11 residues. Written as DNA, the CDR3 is TGTGCCAGCAGTTTTGCGAAAGAAGCTTTCTTT. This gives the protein CASSFAKEAFF.

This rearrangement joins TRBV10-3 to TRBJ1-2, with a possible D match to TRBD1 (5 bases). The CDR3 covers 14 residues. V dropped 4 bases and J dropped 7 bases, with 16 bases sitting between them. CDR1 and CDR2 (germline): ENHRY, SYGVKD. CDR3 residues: CAISAPDIKRGYTF. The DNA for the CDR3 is TGTGCCATCAGTGCCCCGGACATCAAGCGTGGCTACACCTTC.

CDR3 DNA sequence: TGTGCCAGCAGCTGGTGGGACAATGGCTACAATGAGCAGTTCTTC. Its protein product is CASSWWDNGYNEQFF. The J gene is TRBJ2-1, the V gene TRBV7-9; D might be TRBD1 (6 bases). Germline loops: CDR1 SEHNR, CDR2 FQNEAQ (reference sequence). Between the trimmed V and J ends, which lost 4 bases and 3 bases, there was a span of 13 bases. The CDR3 runs to 15 residues.

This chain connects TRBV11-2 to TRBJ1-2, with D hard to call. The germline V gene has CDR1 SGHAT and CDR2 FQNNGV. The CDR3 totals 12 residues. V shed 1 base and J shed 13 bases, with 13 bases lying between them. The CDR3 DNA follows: TGTGCCAGCAGCTTAGTCGGACTATGGGCCACCTTC. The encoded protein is CASSLVGLWATF.

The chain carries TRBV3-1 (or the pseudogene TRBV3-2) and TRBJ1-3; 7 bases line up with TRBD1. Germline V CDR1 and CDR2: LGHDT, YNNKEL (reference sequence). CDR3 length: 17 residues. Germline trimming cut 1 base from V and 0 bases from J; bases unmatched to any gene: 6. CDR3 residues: CASSQGLGQASGNTIYF. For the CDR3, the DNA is TGTGCCAGCAGCCAAGGCTTAGGACAGGCCTCTGGAAACACCATATATTTT.